This TCR beta chain was observed in a study of control samples from healthy donors and cancer patients. Clones were sequenced by immunoSEQ multiplex PCR, and TCRdb holds only the in-frame ones, with some missing. The profile shows about 34,000 clones, roughly nine tenths of them singletons. Germline CDR1 reads LNHNV; CDR2 reads YYDKDF (reference sequence). CDR3 length: 14 residues. With 4 bases removed from V and 2 bases from J, the gap between germline ends came to 9 bases. The chain carries TRBV15 and TRBJ2-1, with D unclear. Sequenced material: PBMCs. The source is a woman aged 35 to 49 with lung cancer. The CDR3 loop is CATSKARAYNEQFF. CDR3 sequence (DNA): TGTGCCACCAGCAAGGCCCGGGCCTACAATGAGCAGTTCTTC.